This T cell receptor (beta chain) was found in a study of CD8 T cells in ankylosing spondylitis. Notes on the study in general: Matched ankylosing spondylitis synovial fluid reportedly showed significant enrichment of disease-linked clones.

This CDR3 is 17 amino acids long. Germline loops: CDR1 MGHDK, CDR2 SYGVNS. V lost 3 bases and J 4 bases, leaving 19 bases between the germline ends. MiXCR was run by TCRdb on the 5' RACE reads, yielding one entry per CDR3 protein. The sample shows roughly 35,000 distinct CDR3 sequences, approximately 10% of them seen only once. Turning to this clonotype: Its cognate antigen is unknown.

The rearrangement uses TRBV25-1 and TRBJ1-3; TRBD1 might be the D (5 bases). The specimen sequenced was synovial fluid, either unsorted or a sorted T cell fraction (not recorded which). This sequence originates from a male donor with ankylosing spondylitis. The CDR3 DNA reads as TGTGCCAGCAGTGATTCCCGCGGCGGCTGGGGCGGAAACACCATATATTTT. It encodes CASSDSRGGWGGNTIYF.